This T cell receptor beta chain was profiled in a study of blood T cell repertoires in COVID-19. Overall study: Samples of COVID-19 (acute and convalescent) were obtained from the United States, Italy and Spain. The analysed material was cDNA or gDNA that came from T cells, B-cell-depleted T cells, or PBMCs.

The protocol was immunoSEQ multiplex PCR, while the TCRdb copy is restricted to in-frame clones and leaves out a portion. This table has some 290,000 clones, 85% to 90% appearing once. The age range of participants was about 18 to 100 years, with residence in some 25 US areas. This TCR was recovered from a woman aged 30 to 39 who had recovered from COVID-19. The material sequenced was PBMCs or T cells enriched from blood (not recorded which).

DNA of the CDR3: TGCGCCAGCAGCGCGGACAGGGGGGGAAACACCATATATTTT. This codes for CASSADRGGNTIYF. The chain employs TRBV5-1 and TRBJ1-3; 10 nucleotides line up with TRBD1. Looked up from germline, CDR1 is SGHRS and CDR2 is YFSETQ. This CDR3 contains 14 residues. V trimming: 4 bases; J trimming: 4 bases; junction bases outside the gene matches: 2. Based on the CDR3 plus reference TRBV5-1 and TRBJ1-3, the full variable domain is KAGVTQTPRYLIKTRGQQVTLSCSPISGHRSVSWYQQTPGQGLQFLFEYFSETQRNKGNFPGRFSGRQFSNSRSEMNVSTLELGDSALYLCASSADRGGNTIYFGEGSWLTVV.